The 10 T cell receptor beta chains below come from one sample, sequenced in a study of identical twins. From the 5' RACE reads, TCRdb called clonotypes with MiXCR, one entry per CDR3 protein. This sample yields 500,000 or so distinct CDR3 sequences, of which around 14% are seen a single time; 0.4% to 0.55% belongs to the top ten. This sample also belongs to another study, concerning yellow fever vaccine responses in identical twins.

The sample consisted of CD4+ T cells sorted from blood. The receptors here all came from a woman under 30 in good health.

The gene calls are TRBV4-3 and TRBJ2-1; 7 positions agree with TRBD2. V trimming: 4 bases; J trimming: 5 bases; junction bases outside the gene matches: 8. This CDR3 contains 15 residues. The germline V gene encodes CDR1 LGHNA and CDR2 YSLEER. CDR3 protein: CASSLNGRSHNEQFF. The CDR3 DNA reads as TGCGCCAGCAGCCTGAACGGGAGGTCCCACAATGAGCAGTTCTTC.

This clonotype occurred a few times. The V and J genes are TRBV10-3 and TRBJ2-3; D is ambiguous. This CDR3 has 14 amino acids. Germline V gene lookup returns CDR1 ENHRY and CDR2 SYGVKD. Trimming took 7 bases from V and 0 from J, leaving 11 bases between them. CDR3 region: CAIKVAASTDTQYF. CDR3 nucleotide sequence: TGTGCCATCAAGGTTGCGGCTAGCACAGATACGCAGTATTTT.

The gene calls are TRBV20-1 and TRBJ2-1; 14 bases are shared with TRBD2. The ends lost 4 bases at V and 8 bases at J; junction bases unmatched: 4. This CDR3 comprises 14 residues. CDR1 and CDR2 (germline): DFQATT, SNEGSKA (reference sequence). This CDR3 reads CSATGTSGSYEQFF. CDR3 sequence (DNA): TGCAGTGCTACCGGGACTAGCGGGAGCTATGAGCAGTTCTTC.

This clonotype occurred many times. The rearrangement joins TRBV10-3 to TRBJ1-5, with a weak D call TRBD1 (6 bases). V dropped 10 bases and J dropped 3 bases, with 13 bases sitting between them. This CDR3 has 13 residues. Germline lookup yields CDR1 ENHRY and CDR2 SYGVKD. CDR3 coding DNA: TGTGCCACGAAACAGGGCTTCAATCAGCCCCAGCATTTT. As protein: CATKQGFNQPQHF.

The V gene is TRBV5-1, the J gene TRBJ2-2; 14 bases fit TRBD2. CDR3 length: 18 residues. Germline CDR1 SGHRS, CDR2 YFSETQ. V lost 4 bases and J lost 0; bases outside the gene matches: 5. The CDR3 coding sequence is TGCGCCAGCAGCCCCGGACTAGCGGGAGGCGCGAACACCGGGGAGCTGTTTTTT. It yields the protein CASSPGLAGGANTGELFF. The complete variable domain, with remaining parts taken from reference TRBV5-1 and TRBJ2-2, reads KAGVTQTPRYLIKTRGQQVTLSCSPISGHRSVSWYQQTPGQGLQFLFEYFSETQRNKGNFPGRFSGRQFSNSRSEMNVSTLELGDSALYLCASSPGLAGGANTGELFFGEGSRLTVL.

The chain combines TRBV10-3 with TRBJ2-3, with D perhaps given as TRBD1 or TRBD2 (5 bases each). The CDR3 is made up of 14 amino acids. Germline V gives CDR1 ENHRY, CDR2 SYGVKD. Trimming pared 4 bases from V and 0 bases from J, leaving 8 bases between. In DNA, the CDR3 is TGTGCCATCAGTGGGGGCGGGAGCACAGATACGCAGTATTTT. Protein sequence: CAISGGGSTDTQYF.

This clonotype appeared a few times. The chain uses TRBV5-6 and TRBJ2-5; 9 bases match TRBD2. This CDR3 region has 15 residues. Germline values: CDR1 SGHDT, CDR2 YYEEEE. The junction had 8 bases not matched to a gene; V was cut back by 0 bases and J by 8 bases. This CDR3 is CASSLGRLAVETQYF. The DNA for the CDR3 is TGTGCCAGCAGCTTGGGCAGACTAGCGGTGGAAACCCAGTACTTC.

The genes are TRBV12-3 or TRBV12-4 and TRBJ2-1; the D is unclear. With 3 bases removed from V and 3 bases from J, the gap between germline ends came to 12 bases. CDR3 length: 15 residues. In DNA form, the CDR3 reads TGTGCCAGCAGTTTCTCCTCGAACCTCTACAATGAGCAGTTCTTC. Translation gives CASSFSSNLYNEQFF.

The V and J genes are TRBV5-1 and TRBJ2-3; TRBD2 is a possible D gene (6 bases). Germline V gives CDR1 SGHRS, CDR2 YFSETQ. Between the trimmed V and J ends, which lost 6 bases and 3 bases, there was a span of 14 bases. The CDR3 length is 14 residues. CDR3 residues: CASTGWRGTDTQYF. The CDR3 bases are TGCGCCAGCACCGGGTGGAGGGGTACAGATACGCAGTATTTT.

This clonotype was seen more than once but under ten times. This rearrangement joins TRBV12-3 or TRBV12-4 to TRBJ1-2; 7 bases line up with TRBD1. V lost 6 bases, J lost 6 bases, and 16 bases stayed unmatched. The CDR3 loop spans 16 amino acids. DNA for the CDR3: TGTGCCAGCAGCTCAAGCATTACCCGACAGGGTGATGGCTACACCTTC. Translated, it gives CASSSSITRQGDGYTF.